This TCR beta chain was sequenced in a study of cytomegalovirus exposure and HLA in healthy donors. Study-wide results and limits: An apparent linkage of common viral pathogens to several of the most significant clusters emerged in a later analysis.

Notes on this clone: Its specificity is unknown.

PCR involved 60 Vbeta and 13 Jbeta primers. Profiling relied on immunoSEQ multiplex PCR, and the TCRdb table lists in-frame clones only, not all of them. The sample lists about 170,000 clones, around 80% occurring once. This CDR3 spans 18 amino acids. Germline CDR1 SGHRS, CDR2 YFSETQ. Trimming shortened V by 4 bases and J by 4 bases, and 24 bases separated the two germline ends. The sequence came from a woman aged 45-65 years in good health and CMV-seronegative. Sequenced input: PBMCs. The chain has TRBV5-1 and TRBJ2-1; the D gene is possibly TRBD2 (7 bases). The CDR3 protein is CASSPSWEGGTPYNEQFF. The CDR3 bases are TGCGCCAGCAGCCCATCGTGGGAGGGGGGAACCCCATACAATGAGCAGTTCTTC.